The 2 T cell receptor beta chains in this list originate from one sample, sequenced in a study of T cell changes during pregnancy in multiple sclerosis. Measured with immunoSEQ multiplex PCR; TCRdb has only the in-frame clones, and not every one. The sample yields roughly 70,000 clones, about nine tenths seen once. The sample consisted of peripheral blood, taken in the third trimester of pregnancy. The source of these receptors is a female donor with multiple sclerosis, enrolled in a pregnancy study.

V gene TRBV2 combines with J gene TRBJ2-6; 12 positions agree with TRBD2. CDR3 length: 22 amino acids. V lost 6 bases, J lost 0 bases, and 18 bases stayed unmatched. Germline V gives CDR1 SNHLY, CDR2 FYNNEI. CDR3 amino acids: CASSRKLLAGGPYSSGANVLTF. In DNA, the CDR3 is TGTGCCAGCAGCAGAAAATTACTAGCGGGGGGTCCTTACAGCTCTGGGGCCAACGTCCTGACTTTC. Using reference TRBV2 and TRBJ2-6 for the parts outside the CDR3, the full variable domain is EPEVTQTPSHQVTQMGQEVILRCVPISNHLYFYWYRQILGQKVEFLVSFYNNEISEKSEIFDDQFSVERPDGSNFTLKIRSTKLEDSAMYFCASSRKLLAGGPYSSGANVLTFGAGSRLTVL.

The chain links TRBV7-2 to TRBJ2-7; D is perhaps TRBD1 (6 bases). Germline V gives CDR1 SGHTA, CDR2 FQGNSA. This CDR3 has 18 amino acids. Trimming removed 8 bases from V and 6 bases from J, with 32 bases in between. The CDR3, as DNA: TGTGCCAGCTCACCCGGGACAACTACGACACAGCACTTCCCCGAGCAGTACTTC. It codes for CASSPGTTTTQHFPEQYF.